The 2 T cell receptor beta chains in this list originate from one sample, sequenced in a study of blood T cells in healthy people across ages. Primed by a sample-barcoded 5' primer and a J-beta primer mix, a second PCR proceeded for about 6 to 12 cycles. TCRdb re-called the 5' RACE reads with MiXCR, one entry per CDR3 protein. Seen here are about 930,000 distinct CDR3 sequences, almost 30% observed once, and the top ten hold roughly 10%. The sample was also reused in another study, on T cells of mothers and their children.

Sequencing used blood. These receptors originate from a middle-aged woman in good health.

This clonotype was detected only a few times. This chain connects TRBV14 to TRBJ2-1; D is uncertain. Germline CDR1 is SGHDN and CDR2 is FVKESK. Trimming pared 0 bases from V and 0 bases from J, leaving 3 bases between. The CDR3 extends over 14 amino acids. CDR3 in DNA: TGTGCCAGCAGCCAAGACGGCTCCTACAATGAGCAGTTCTTC. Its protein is CASSQDGSYNEQFF. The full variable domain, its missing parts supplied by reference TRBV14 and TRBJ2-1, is EAGVTQFPSHSVIEKGQTVTLRCDPISGHDNLYWYRRVMGKEIKFLLHFVKESKQDESGMPNNRFLAERTGGTYSTLKVQPAELEDSGVYFCASSQDGSYNEQFFGPGTRLTVL.

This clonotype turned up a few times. CDR3 residues: CASSSQGSKGDTQYF. The CDR3 nucleotides read TGCGCCAGCAGCTCCCAGGGTAGCAAAGGCGATACGCAGTATTTT. The gene calls are TRBV5-1 and TRBJ2-3; the D gene is possibly TRBD1 (5 bases). The germline V gene has CDR1 SGHRS and CDR2 YFSETQ. The CDR3 consists of 15 residues. The ends were cut back, 3 bases at V and 6 bases at J, with 17 bases in the middle.